The 32 T cell receptor beta chains given below trace back to one sample, sequenced in a study of shared clonotypes between healthy human individuals. Libraries were prepared by immunoSEQ multiplex PCR; TCRdb keeps only in-frame clonotypes and omits some of them. This table has millions of clones, 90% to 95% appearing once. The source material was naive CD4+ T cells sorted from blood. Noted subset: CD45RA+ positively selected. All receptors derive from a man in his late teens or twenties in good health.

V and J are TRBV7-8 and TRBJ2-7; TRBD1 is a possible D gene (5 bases). Trimming removed 5 bases at V and 0 bases at J, with 17 bases between. Germline V gene lookup returns CDR1 SGHVS and CDR2 FQNEAQ. The CDR3 sequence is 16 residues long. CDR3 nucleotides: TGTGCCAGCAGCGACCCCCTCCAGGGTAGCTCCTACGAGCAGTACTTC. It yields the protein CASSDPLQGSSYEQYF.

The chain couples TRBV9 to TRBJ2-5; D ambiguous. Trimming shortened V by 3 bases and J by 11 bases, and 20 bases separated the two germline ends. The CDR3 totals 14 residues. Germline V gene lookup returns CDR1 SGDLS and CDR2 YYNGEE. CDR3 residues: CASSAGPWQEEQYF. The CDR3 DNA is TGTGCCAGCAGCGCCGGCCCCTGGCAGGAAGAGCAGTACTTC.

This clone is a singleton in its sample. The chain combines TRBV10-3 with TRBJ1-6; D is perhaps TRBD1 (6 bases). CDR3 size: 19 residues. Germline V CDR1 and CDR2: ENHRY, SYGVKD. Trimming pared 3 bases from V and 0 bases from J, leaving 18 bases between. Here the CDR3 reads CAISDASTGYSSYNSPLHF. The CDR3, as DNA: TGTGCCATCAGTGATGCGTCTACAGGGTATAGCTCCTATAATTCACCCCTCCACTTT.

The rearrangement joins TRBV2 to TRBJ1-3, with a tentative D call TRBD1 (5 bases). The V end was cut by 3 bases, the J end by 2 bases, with 14 bases between. CDR3 length equals 16 residues. CDR1 SNHLY and CDR2 FYNNEI come from the germline V gene. CDR3: CASSDPYGRAGNTIYF. Written as DNA, the CDR3 is TGTGCCAGCAGTGACCCATACGGCAGGGCTGGAAACACCATATATTTT.

V and J are TRBV7-2 and TRBJ2-1; no firm D call. Germline V lookup: CDR1 SGHTA, CDR2 FQGNSA. Trimming took off 5 bases at V and 7 bases at J, with 18 bases between the two ends. This CDR3 spans 15 amino acids. The CDR3 here is CASSTAWNLRNEQFF. The CDR3 DNA follows: TGTGCCAGCAGCACGGCCTGGAACCTGAGAAATGAGCAGTTCTTC.

To note about this clone: Other DNA sequences within the sample encode an identical CDR3. The J gene is TRBJ1-1, the V gene TRBV18; a weak D match, TRBD1 (6 bases). Germline-derived CDR1 and CDR2 are KGHSH and LQKENI. CDR3 length equals 15 residues. V was pared by 0 bases and J by 1 base, with 9 bases between. The CDR3 nucleotides are TGTGCCAGCTCACCACCACAGGGTCAGAACACTGAAGCTTTCTTT. Translation gives CASSPPQGQNTEAFF. Looking up the rest from reference TRBV18 and TRBJ1-1 gives the full variable domain: NAGVMQNPRHLVRRRGQEARLRCSPMKGHSHVYWYRQLPEEGLKFMVYLQKENIIDESGMPKERFSAEFPKEGPSILRIQQVVRGDSAAYFCASSPPQGQNTEAFFGQGTRLTVV.

The CDR3 sequence: CASGLSQNTEAFF. CDR3 in DNA: TGTGCTAGTGGTTTGTCCCAGAACACTGAAGCTTTCTTT. This rearrangement joins TRBV12-5 to TRBJ1-1, with no clear D. CDR1 is LGHNT and CDR2 is FRNRAP in the germline V gene. CDR3 length: 13 residues. The ends were cut back, 2 bases at V and 1 base at J, with 5 bases in the middle.

This clone has only one observation. This sequence joins TRBV6-1 and TRBJ1-2; 9 nucleotides match TRBD1. There are 15 residues in the CDR3. Trimming cost V 2 bases and J 8 bases; bases outside gene matches: 9. Germline V gene sequence: CDR1 MNHNS, CDR2 SASEGT. The chain's CDR3 is CASSEPPGQGRGYTF. The CDR3 DNA reads TGTGCCAGCAGTGAACCCCCGGGACAGGGACGAGGCTACACCTTC.

To note about this clone: One junction end disagrees with the germline gene, perhaps due to a read error. V gene TRBV7-7 combines with J gene TRBJ2-3, with 11 bases aligning to TRBD2. Germline assignment: CDR1 SSHAT and CDR2 FNYEAQ (reference sequence). This CDR3 region has 18 residues. The CDR3 reads CASSVRTSGHFSTDTQYF. CDR3 DNA: TGTGCTAGCAGCGTCAGGACTAGCGGGCACTTCAGCACAGATACGCAGTATTTT.

The chain uses TRBV4-2 and TRBJ1-1; 10 bases line up with TRBD1. The junction had 5 bases not matched to a gene; V was cut back by 2 bases and J by 5 bases. The CDR3 is 15 amino acids. Germline CDR1 and CDR2: LGHNA and YNFKEQ. The CDR3 is CASSQHGTGVTEAFF. CDR3 DNA sequence: TGTGCCAGCAGCCAACACGGGACAGGGGTTACTGAAGCTTTCTTT.

This sequence joins TRBV5-4 and TRBJ2-3; TRBD2 is a possible D gene (6 bases). Germline CDR1 SGHNT, CDR2 YYREEE (reference sequence). V lost 6 bases and J lost 2, with 19 bases in between. This CDR3 spans 16 amino acids. The CDR3, as DNA: TGTGCCAGCAAATCAAAGGTGGGGGGTTCCACAGATACGCAGTATTTT. Translated, it gives CASKSKVGGSTDTQYF.

The chain links TRBV10-2 to TRBJ2-6; 7 nucleotides agree with TRBD1. The CDR3 extends over 15 amino acids. CDR1 is WSHSY, CDR2 SAAADI, per germline. The junction had 1 base not matched to a gene; V was cut back by 4 bases and J by 1 base. CDR3 in DNA: TGCGCCAGCAGTGTACAGGGGTCTGGGGCCAACGTCCTGACTTTC. It yields the protein CASSVQGSGANVLTF.

V gene TRBV30 combines with J gene TRBJ2-3; 7 positions agree with TRBD1. Losses at the gene ends were 7 bases for V and 1 base for J; bases not matched to a gene: 8. Germline CDR1 reads GTSNPN; CDR2 reads SVGIG (reference sequence). This CDR3 has 14 amino acids. Written as DNA, the CDR3 is TGTGCCTCCCAACAGGGGATCGGCACAGATACGCAGTATTTT. Encoded protein: CASQQGIGTDTQYF.

This clone was seen only once. The chain employs TRBV19 and TRBJ1-6; D gene uncertain. V shed 3 bases and J shed 5 bases, with 11 bases lying between them. CDR1 and CDR2 from the germline V gene are LNHDA and SQIVND (reference sequence). The CDR3 loop spans 15 amino acids. DNA of the CDR3: TGTGCCAGTAGTATCCAGGATGGAAATAATTCACCCCTCCACTTT. Residues: CASSIQDGNNSPLHF.

On this clone itself: The junction does not match germline at one end; this may be a read error. Within the sample, other DNA sequences also encode this same CDR3. The chain employs TRBV18 and TRBJ1-5, with D possibly matching TRBD1 (6 bases). The germline gives CDR1 KGHSH, CDR2 LQKENI. The CDR3 sequence is 15 residues long. The chain's CDR3 is CASSPQGYSNQPQHF. The DNA for the CDR3 is TGTGCCAGCTCGCCACAGGGTTATAGCAATCAGCCCCAGCATTTT.

V is TRBV5-1 and J is TRBJ2-7; D gene uncertain. The germline V gene encodes CDR1 SGHRS and CDR2 YFSETQ. The CDR3 sequence is 14 residues long. The V end was cut by 4 bases, the J end by 3 bases, with 14 bases between. CDR3 residues: CASSHGERLYEQYF. CDR3 in DNA: TGCGCCAGCAGCCACGGTGAGCGCCTCTACGAGCAGTACTTC.

CDR3 protein: CASSLKGEAGQPQHF. Here the CDR3 DNA reads TGCGCCAGCAGCTTGAAGGGGGAGGCGGGTCAGCCCCAGCATTTT. V usage is TRBV5-1 and J usage is TRBJ1-5, with a possible D match to TRBD1 (6 bases). Trimming removed 1 base from V and 6 bases from J, with 14 bases in between. This CDR3 is 15 amino acids long. The germline gives CDR1 SGHRS, CDR2 YFSETQ.

Points on this clone: This CDR3 is also generated by other DNA sequences in the sample. This sequence joins TRBV2 and TRBJ1-5; TRBD1 agrees at 8 bases. V was clipped by 6 bases and J by 2 bases; unmatched bases: 0. The CDR3 extends over 13 amino acids. CDR1 is SNHLY and CDR2 is FYNNEI in the germline V gene. For the CDR3, the DNA is TGTGCCAGCAGGACAGGGGGCAATCAGCCCCAGCATTTT. It codes for CASRTGGNQPQHF.

This clone appeared once. V and J are TRBV2 and TRBJ2-3; D not resolved. The V gene lost 4 bases and the J gene lost 2 bases, with 7 bases spanning the gap. Germline CDR1 is SNHLY and CDR2 is FYNNEI. The CDR3 contains 13 residues. CDR3 sequence reads: CASSGLSTDTQYF. CDR3 coding DNA: TGTGCCAGCAGTGGGCTTTCCACAGATACGCAGTATTTT.

The rearrangement links TRBV11-3 to TRBJ2-1, with D unresolved. From germline, CDR1 is SGHNT and CDR2 YENEEA. V lost 10 bases to trimming and J lost 8 bases, with 15 bases between them. This CDR3 region has 12 residues. In DNA, the CDR3 is TGTGCCACGTCAACCGGTGGCGATGAGCAGTTCTTC. This gives the protein CATSTGGDEQFF.

This rearrangement joins TRBV12-5 to TRBJ2-1; D ambiguous. Germline loops: CDR1 LGHNT, CDR2 FRNRAP. The CDR3 has 13 residues. V was shortened by 1 base and J by 4 bases, with 5 bases between the two germline ends. CDR3: CASGLGAYNEQFF. DNA for the CDR3: TGTGCTAGTGGTTTGGGGGCTTACAATGAGCAGTTCTTC.

The V gene is TRBV6-6, the J gene TRBJ2-1; no firm D call. V was trimmed by 2 bases and J by 9 bases, leaving 11 bases between them. Germline assignment: CDR1 MNHNY and CDR2 SVGAGI (reference sequence). The CDR3 runs 13 residues. The CDR3 reads CASSYPDPGEQFF. The DNA of the CDR3 is TGTGCCAGCAGTTACCCTGACCCTGGTGAGCAGTTCTTC.

The table lists this clone with a count of one. The V and J genes are TRBV29-1 and TRBJ2-5, with 8 bases that match TRBD1. In germline, CDR1 is SQVTM, CDR2 ANQGSEA. CDR3 length equals 13 residues. V lost 6 bases, J lost 4 bases, and 7 bases stayed unmatched. DNA for the CDR3: TGCAGCGTGCGACAGGGGAAGTTAGAGACCCAGTACTTC. Encoded protein: CSVRQGKLETQYF.

The chain joins TRBV5-1 to TRBJ2-6; 7 bases agree with TRBD1. Germline V gives CDR1 SGHRS, CDR2 YFSETQ. The CDR3 totals 17 residues. Trimming cost V 2 bases and J 0 bases; bases outside gene matches: 5. CDR3 DNA sequence: TGCGCCAGCAGCTTTGGACAGGCGAGCTCTGGGGCCAACGTCCTGACTTTC. It encodes CASSFGQASSGANVLTF. The whole variable domain, remainder taken from reference TRBV5-1 and TRBJ2-6, is KAGVTQTPRYLIKTRGQQVTLSCSPISGHRSVSWYQQTPGQGLQFLFEYFSETQRNKGNFPGRFSGRQFSNSRSEMNVSTLELGDSALYLCASSFGQASSGANVLTFGAGSRLTVL.

The chain is built from TRBV10-1 and TRBJ2-2; unclear D gene. The CDR3 extends over 13 amino acids. The ends were cut back, 8 bases at V and 2 bases at J, with 9 bases in the middle. Germline V gene lookup returns CDR1 WNHNN and CDR2 SYGVQD (reference sequence). CDR3 bases: TGCGCCAGCCAGGACCTTAACACCGGGGAGCTGTTTTTT. It translates to CASQDLNTGELFF.

This rearrangement joins TRBV5-6 to TRBJ2-2, with D uncertain. Between the trimmed V and J ends, which lost 1 base and 1 base, there was a span of 11 bases. This CDR3 is built from 16 residues. The V gene's germline CDR1 is SGHDT and CDR2 YYEEEE. CDR3 in DNA: TGTGCCAGCAGCTTGCCCACTTCCGGGAACACCGGGGAGCTGTTTTTT. This sequence encodes CASSLPTSGNTGELFF. Full variable domain (outside the CDR3, taken from reference TRBV5-6 and TRBJ2-2): DAGVTQSPTHLIKTRGQQVTLRCSPKSGHDTVSWYQQALGQGPQFIFQYYEEEERQRGNFPDRFSGHQFPNYSSELNVNALLLGDSALYLCASSLPTSGNTGELFFGEGSRLTVL.

The chain employs TRBV10-3 and TRBJ1-2; D unresolved. The CDR3 covers 13 residues. V was shortened by 1 base and J by 5 bases, with 8 bases between the two germline ends. CDR1 and CDR2 (germline): ENHRY, SYGVKD. The CDR3 nucleotides read TGTGCCATCAGTGAGTTCCAGGAATATGGCTACACCTTC. Its translation: CAISEFQEYGYTF.

The chain has TRBV6-1 and TRBJ2-1, with TRBD2 matching 7 bases. CDR3 length: 16 residues. Germline V gene data show CDR1 as MNHNS and CDR2 as SASEGT. V was clipped by 3 bases and J by 0 bases; unmatched bases: 5. In DNA, the CDR3 is TGTGCCAGCAGTGATTGGGGCGGGAGCTCCTACAATGAGCAGTTCTTC. Amino acid sequence: CASSDWGGSSYNEQFF.

This chain's CDR3 is CASSVGTSGSAKTQYF. The DNA of the CDR3 is TGTGCCAGCAGCGTTGGGACTAGCGGGAGTGCGAAGACCCAGTACTTC. J is TRBJ2-5 and V is TRBV9, with 14 positions matching TRBD2. Per the germline V gene, CDR1 is SGDLS and CDR2 is YYNGEE. The CDR3 runs to 16 residues. Trimming at V came to 2 bases and at J to 6 bases, leaving 6 bases not matched to a gene.

The rearrangement joins TRBV7-8 to TRBJ2-7; 8 bases map to TRBD1. Germline assignment: CDR1 SGHVS and CDR2 FQNEAQ. The CDR3 has 15 amino acids. Unmatched junction bases numbered 8, after V lost 5 bases and J lost 2 bases. As DNA, the CDR3 is TGTGCCAGCAGCCCTCAGGGGGCAGTGACCTACGAGCAGTACTTC. It yields the protein CASSPQGAVTYEQYF.

Regarding this clone: At the DNA level, this CDR3 is encoded by other sequences in the same sample as well. The V call is TRBV30, the J call TRBJ1-6; TRBD1 agrees at 9 bases. The germline V gene has CDR1 GTSNPN and CDR2 SVGIG (reference sequence). The V and J ends lost 5 bases and 9 bases, in that order; junction bases with no gene match: 5. The CDR3 runs 13 residues. The CDR3 sequence: CAWAGQGGSPLHF. The CDR3 nucleotides read TGTGCCTGGGCGGGACAGGGAGGTTCACCCCTCCACTTT.

The rearrangement uses TRBV28 and TRBJ1-2; D gene uncertain. V lost 3 bases and J lost 3, with 8 bases in between. This CDR3 has 13 amino acids. Germline CDR1 is MDHEN and CDR2 is SYDVKM. The CDR3: CASSLAVDYGYTF. In DNA form, the CDR3 reads TGTGCCAGCAGTTTGGCGGTGGACTATGGCTACACCTTC.